These 25 T cell receptor beta chains were sequenced from one sample in a study of CD8 T cells in Susac syndrome. An input of roughly 0.5 to 1 ug of RNA was subjected to reverse transcription using random hexamers. TCRdb reprocessed the immunoSEQ multiplex PCR reads with MiXCR, giving one entry per CDR3 protein. The table includes 170,000 or so distinct CDR3 sequences, around 93% detected once. Sequencing input: CD4+ T cells from PBMCs. These receptors were taken from a human donor with multiple sclerosis.

The chain has TRBV29-1 and TRBJ1-2; no clear D gene. The CDR3 length is 14 residues. Deletions cut 0 bases from V and 0 bases from J, with 8 bases between. Germline V gene sequence: CDR1 SQVTM, CDR2 ANQGSEA. The CDR3 DNA is TGCAGCGTTGAAGATTTAGTATCTAACTATGGCTACACCTTC. Protein: CSVEDLVSNYGYTF.

The rearrangement joins TRBV7-2 to TRBJ1-1, with 7 bases matching TRBD1. CDR1 and CDR2 from the germline V gene are SGHTA and FQGNSA. This CDR3 is 17 amino acids long. V dropped 7 bases and J dropped 6; count of bases not matched to a gene: 20. The CDR3 here is CASNPFETGSVVAEAFF. The DNA of the CDR3 is TGTGCCAGCAACCCCTTCGAGACAGGGTCGGTTGTGGCTGAAGCTTTCTTT.

The chain recombines TRBV11-2 with TRBJ1-2; 9 positions agree with TRBD1. The V gene end was trimmed by 2 bases and the J gene end by 2 bases; junction bases not matched to a gene: 6. In germline, CDR1 is SGHAT, CDR2 FQNNGV. CDR3 size: 16 residues. The CDR3 is CASSLRFGTGNYGYTF. CDR3 coding DNA: TGTGCCAGCAGCTTACGGTTCGGGACAGGGAACTATGGCTACACCTTC.

V usage is TRBV20-1 and J usage is TRBJ2-5; D remains unclear. This CDR3 is 11 amino acids long. Looked up from germline, CDR1 is DFQATT and CDR2 is SNEGSKA (reference sequence). Trimming stripped 0 bases from V and 5 bases from J, with 4 bases between. Here the CDR3 reads CSARDTETQYF. The CDR3, as DNA: TGCAGTGCTAGAGACACCGAGACCCAGTACTTC.

The CDR3 DNA follows: TGTGCCAGCAGTTTATCGGACAGGTCAGGAGGGGAGCAGTACTTC. This gives the protein CASSLSDRSGGEQYF. The chain joins TRBV28 to TRBJ2-7, with a weak D call TRBD1 (7 bases). The CDR3 is made up of 15 amino acids. The germline CDR1 and CDR2 sequences are MDHEN and SYDVKM. V lost 1 base and J 7 bases, leaving 17 bases between the germline ends. Looking up the rest from reference TRBV28 and TRBJ2-7 gives the full variable domain: DVKVTQSSRYLVKRTGEKVFLECVQDMDHENMFWYRQDPGLGLRLIYFSYDVKMKEKGDIPEGYSVSREKKERFSLILESASTNQTSMYLCASSLSDRSGGEQYFGPGTRLTVT.

The chain couples TRBV6-1 to TRBJ1-2, with 8 bases fitting TRBD1. Unmatched junction bases numbered 12, after V lost 8 bases and J lost 4 bases. Germline values: CDR1 MNHNS, CDR2 SASEGT. The length of the CDR3 is 15 residues. CDR3 protein: CASSPDRAGGYGYTF. CDR3 bases: TGTGCCAGCTCGCCGGACAGGGCCGGGGGCTATGGCTACACCTTC.

The rearrangement links TRBV12-3 or TRBV12-4 to TRBJ2-3; D remains ambiguous. The CDR3 is made up of 15 amino acids. V was pared by 5 bases and J by 4 bases, with 16 bases between. The CDR3 nucleotides are TGTGCCAGCAGTCCTCCTAGGGTCGAGGCAGATACGCAGTATTTT. Protein product: CASSPPRVEADTQYF.

The chain has TRBV12-3 or TRBV12-4 and TRBJ2-1; TRBD1 matches 9 bases. This CDR3 is 15 amino acids long. With V trimmed by 6 bases and J by 8 bases, 11 bases remained unmatched. The CDR3 nucleotides read TGTGCCAGCAGGGCCCGGACAGGGGTTGTCGATGAGCAGTTCTTC. It encodes CASRARTGVVDEQFF.

The chain recombines TRBV12-3 or TRBV12-4 with TRBJ2-2; the match to TRBD2 covers 9 bases. With V trimmed by 6 bases and J by 3 bases, 11 bases remained unmatched. The CDR3 has 17 amino acids. The CDR3 is CASRKWTSAGDTGELFF. In DNA, the CDR3 is TGTGCCAGCAGGAAGTGGACTAGCGCGGGGGACACCGGGGAGCTGTTTTTT.

The chain carries TRBV20-1 and TRBJ1-1; D is uncertain. This CDR3 comprises 12 residues. The germline gives CDR1 DFQATT, CDR2 SNEGSKA (reference sequence). V was trimmed by 3 bases and J by 6 bases, leaving 11 bases between them. CDR3 protein: CSARFQPPEAFF. CDR3 sequence (DNA): TGCAGTGCTAGGTTCCAGCCCCCTGAAGCTTTCTTT.

The gene calls are TRBV7-2 and TRBJ2-7, with D possibly matching TRBD2 (6 bases). The germline gives CDR1 SGHTA, CDR2 FQGNSA. CDR3 size: 16 residues. The ends were cut back, 1 base at V and 1 base at J, with 14 bases in the middle. The CDR3 region has the DNA TGTGCCAGCAGCTTAGTTTCGGGCGGGGCGTCCTACGAGCAGTACTTC. Residues: CASSLVSGGASYEQYF.

This chain joins TRBV20-1 and TRBJ2-1; unclear D gene. The CDR3 sequence is 13 residues long. The V gene's germline CDR1 is DFQATT and CDR2 SNEGSKA (reference sequence). Trimming pared 5 bases from V and 10 bases from J, leaving 18 bases between. The CDR3 is CSAASYWDSEQFF. Here the CDR3 DNA reads TGCAGTGCTGCTTCTTACTGGGATAGCGAGCAGTTCTTC.

The J gene is TRBJ2-3, the V gene TRBV30, with 9 bases lining up with TRBD2. The CDR3 contains 16 residues. With 5 bases clipped from V and 4 bases from J, the junction kept 13 bases outside the gene matches. Germline CDR1 reads GTSNPN; CDR2 reads SVGIG (reference sequence). CDR3 amino acids: CAWGGLASGKSDTQYF. The CDR3, as DNA: TGTGCCTGGGGGGGGTTGGCTAGCGGGAAGTCAGATACGCAGTATTTT.

The gene calls are TRBV30 and TRBJ1-5; TRBD1 might be the D (6 bases). Looked up from germline, CDR1 is GTSNPN and CDR2 is SVGIG (reference sequence). Trimming took 0 bases from V and 6 from J, leaving 9 bases between them. CDR3 length: 13 amino acids. CDR3 residues: CAWSVKGGQPQHF. The CDR3 region has the DNA TGTGCCTGGAGTGTAAAGGGGGGTCAGCCCCAGCATTTT.

V usage is TRBV18 and J usage is TRBJ1-2; perhaps TRBD1 as D (5 bases). Trimming stripped 2 bases from V and 7 bases from J, with 8 bases between. This CDR3 is 12 amino acids long. CDR1 is KGHSH, CDR2 LQKENI, per germline. In DNA form, the CDR3 reads TGTGCCAGCTCACCAGAGGGGAGTGGCTACACCTTC. Amino acid sequence: CASSPEGSGYTF. Combining the CDR3 with reference TRBV18 and TRBJ1-2 gives the whole variable domain NAGVMQNPRHLVRRRGQEARLRCSPMKGHSHVYWYRQLPEEGLKFMVYLQKENIIDESGMPKERFSAEFPKEGPSILRIQQVVRGDSAAYFCASSPEGSGYTFGSGTRLTVV.

CDR3 in DNA: TGTGCCAGCGGCGGGACAGGGTCGAACACTGAAGCTTTCTTT. Translated: CASGGTGSNTEAFF. The chain joins TRBV12-3 or TRBV12-4 to TRBJ1-1; 9 bases fit TRBD1. The V and J ends lost 8 bases and 1 base, in that order; junction bases with no gene match: 5. The CDR3 has 14 residues.

The rearrangement uses TRBV7-2 and TRBJ2-7; 13 nucleotides agree with TRBD2. This CDR3 is built from 15 residues. V lost 3 bases and J lost 3; bases outside the gene matches: 2. The germline CDR1 and CDR2 sequences are SGHTA and FQGNSA. This CDR3 reads CASSFGTSGIYEQYF. The CDR3 DNA follows: TGTGCCAGCAGCTTCGGGACTAGCGGGATCTACGAGCAGTACTTC.

J is TRBJ2-1 and V is TRBV6-2 or TRBV6-3; TRBD2 aligns across 7 bases. This CDR3 comprises 16 residues. Germline lookup yields CDR1 MNHEY and CDR2 SVGEGT. V lost 6 bases to trimming and J lost 4 bases; unmatched junction nucleotides: 12. The CDR3 spells CASSPGVWEGYNEQFF. CDR3 DNA: TGTGCCAGCAGCCCTGGGGTATGGGAGGGATACAATGAGCAGTTCTTC.

The genes are TRBV30 and TRBJ1-2; 10 bases are a match to TRBD1. The CDR3 has 15 amino acids. With 3 bases clipped from V and 7 bases from J, the junction kept 11 bases outside the gene matches. CDR1 is GTSNPN and CDR2 is SVGIG in the germline V gene (reference sequence). The CDR3 region is CAWSLLMTGGSGYTF. The DNA of the CDR3 is TGTGCCTGGAGCCTTCTCATGACAGGGGGCTCTGGCTACACCTTC. Combining the CDR3 with reference TRBV30 and TRBJ1-2 gives the whole variable domain SQTIHQWPATLVQPVGSPLSLECTVEGTSNPNLYWYRQAAGRGLQLLFYSVGIGQISSEVPQNLSASRPQDRQFILSSKKLLLSDSGFYLCAWSLLMTGGSGYTFGSGTRLTVV.

Only one count was recorded for this clonotype. The V and J genes are TRBV24-1 and TRBJ1-5, with 7 bases that match TRBD1. In germline, CDR1 is KGHDR, CDR2 SFDVKD. J lost 4 bases, V lost 3 bases, and 8 bases had no gene match. This CDR3 contains 16 residues. CDR3 loop: CATSDAAQGDNQPQHF. For the CDR3, the DNA is TGTGCCACCAGTGATGCCGCGCAGGGGGATAATCAGCCCCAGCATTTT.

V usage is TRBV2 and J usage is TRBJ2-7; 11 positions agree with TRBD1. V trimming: 6 bases; J trimming: 6 bases; junction bases outside the gene matches: 7. The CDR3 is 14 residues long. Germline V gene data show CDR1 as SNHLY and CDR2 as FYNNEI. CDR3 protein: CASRGGQGEPEQYF. The CDR3 bases are TGTGCCAGCAGGGGGGGACAGGGGGAACCCGAGCAGTACTTC.

This clonotype was picked up one time. The chain employs TRBV5-4 and TRBJ2-3; 8 bases match TRBD2. Germline V gene data show CDR1 as SGHNT and CDR2 as YYREEE (reference sequence). J was trimmed by 4 bases and V by 4 bases; bases with no gene match: 8. This CDR3 has 15 amino acids. The CDR3 region has the DNA TGTGCCAGCAGCCCGGGGGGGACTACACCAGATACGCAGTATTTT. Protein: CASSPGGTTPDTQYF.

The V and J genes are TRBV20-1 and TRBJ1-1, with D perhaps matching TRBD1 (5 bases). Between the trimmed V and J ends, which lost 6 bases and 4 bases, there was a span of 18 bases. CDR3 size: 14 residues. Germline loops: CDR1 DFQATT, CDR2 SNEGSKA (reference sequence). CDR3 amino acids: CSAPRDLSFTEAFF. The CDR3 bases are TGCAGTGCCCCCCGGGACCTTTCCTTCACTGAAGCTTTCTTT.

V usage is TRBV5-1 and J usage is TRBJ2-7; either TRBD1 or TRBD2 may fit D (5 bases each). V lost 0 bases to trimming and J lost 0 bases, with 16 bases between them. The V gene's germline CDR1 is SGHRS and CDR2 YFSETQ. The CDR3 length is 17 residues. The CDR3 DNA is TGCGCCAGCAGCTTGGGGGTCCGGGGCTCGAGCTCCTACGAGCAGTACTTC. This codes for CASSLGVRGSSSYEQYF.

As for this clonotype: One end of the junction varies from germline; a read error may be responsible. The chain recombines TRBV28 with TRBJ1-2; D is perhaps TRBD1 (5 bases). Germline V gives CDR1 MDHEN, CDR2 SYDVKM. The CDR3 runs 15 residues. DNA of the CDR3: TGTGCCAGCAGTTCCCTCCAGGGACCTATCTATGGCCACACCTTC. Its protein product is CASSSLQGPIYGHTF.